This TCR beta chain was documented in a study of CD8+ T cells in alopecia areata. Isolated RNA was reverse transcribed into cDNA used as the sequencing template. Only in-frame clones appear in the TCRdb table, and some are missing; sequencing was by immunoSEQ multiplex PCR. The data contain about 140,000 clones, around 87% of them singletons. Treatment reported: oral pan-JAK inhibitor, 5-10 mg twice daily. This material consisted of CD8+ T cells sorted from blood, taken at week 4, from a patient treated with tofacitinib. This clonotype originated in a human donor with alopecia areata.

CDR3 bases: TGTGCCTGGACGACAGTTAACACTGAAGCTTTCTTT. Translating gives CAWTTVNTEAFF. V gene TRBV30 combines with J gene TRBJ1-1; weak D call: TRBD1 (5 bases). V was clipped by 4 bases and J by 2 bases, with 8 bases between them. Germline V lookup: CDR1 GTSNPN, CDR2 SVGIG (reference sequence). This CDR3 has 12 amino acids.